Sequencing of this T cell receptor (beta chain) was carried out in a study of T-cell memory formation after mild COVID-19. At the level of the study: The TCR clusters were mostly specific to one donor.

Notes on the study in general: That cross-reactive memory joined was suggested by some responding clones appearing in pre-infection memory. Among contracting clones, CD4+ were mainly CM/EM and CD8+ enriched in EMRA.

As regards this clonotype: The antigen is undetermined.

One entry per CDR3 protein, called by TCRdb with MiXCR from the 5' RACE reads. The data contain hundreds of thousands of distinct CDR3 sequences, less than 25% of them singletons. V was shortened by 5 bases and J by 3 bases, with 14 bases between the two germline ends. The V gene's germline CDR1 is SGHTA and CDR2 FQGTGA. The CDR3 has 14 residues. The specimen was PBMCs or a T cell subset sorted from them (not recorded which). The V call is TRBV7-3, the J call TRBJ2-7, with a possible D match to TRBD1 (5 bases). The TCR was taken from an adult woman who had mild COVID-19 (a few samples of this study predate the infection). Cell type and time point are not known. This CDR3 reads CASSQGVGVYEQYF. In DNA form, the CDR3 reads TGTGCCAGCAGCCAAGGGGTTGGGGTCTACGAGCAGTACTTC.